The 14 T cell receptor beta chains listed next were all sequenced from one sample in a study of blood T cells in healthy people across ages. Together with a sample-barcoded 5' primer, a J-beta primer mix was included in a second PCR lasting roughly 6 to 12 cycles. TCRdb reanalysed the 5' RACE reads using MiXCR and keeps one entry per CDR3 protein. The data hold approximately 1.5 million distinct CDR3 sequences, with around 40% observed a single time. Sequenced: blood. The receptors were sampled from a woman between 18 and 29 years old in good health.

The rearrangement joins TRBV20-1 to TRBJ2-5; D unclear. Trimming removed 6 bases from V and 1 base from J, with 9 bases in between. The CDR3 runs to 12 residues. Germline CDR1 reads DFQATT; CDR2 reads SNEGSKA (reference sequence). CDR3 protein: CSAVLRQETQYF. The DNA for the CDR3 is TGCAGTGCAGTACTACGCCAAGAGACCCAGTACTTC.

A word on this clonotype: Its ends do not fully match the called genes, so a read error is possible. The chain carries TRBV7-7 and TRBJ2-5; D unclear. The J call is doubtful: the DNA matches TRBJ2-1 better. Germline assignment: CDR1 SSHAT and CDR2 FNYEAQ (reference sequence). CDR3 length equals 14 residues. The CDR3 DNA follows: TGTGCTAGCAGCCCCGGACGGAACCAAGAGACCCAGTTCTTC. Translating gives CASSPGRNQETQFF.

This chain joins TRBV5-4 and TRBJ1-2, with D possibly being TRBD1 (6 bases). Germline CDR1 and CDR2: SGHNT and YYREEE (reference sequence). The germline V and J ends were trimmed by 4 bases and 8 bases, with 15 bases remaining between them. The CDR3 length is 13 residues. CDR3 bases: TGTGCCAGCAGCCGTACAGGGTCAGGAGGCTACACCTTC. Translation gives CASSRTGSGGYTF. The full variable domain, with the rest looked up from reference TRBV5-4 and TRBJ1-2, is ETGVTQSPTHLIKTRGQQVTLRCSSQSGHNTVSWYQQALGQGPQFIFQYYREEENGRGNFPPRFSGLQFPNYSSELNVNALELDDSALYLCASSRTGSGGYTFGSGTRLTVV.

In DNA, the CDR3 is TGCGCCAGCAGCCAGCCGGGACTAGCGGGATTGTATGAGCAGTTCTTC. Translated, it gives CASSQPGLAGLYEQFF. This chain joins TRBV4-1 and TRBJ2-1, with 13 bases that match TRBD2. J was trimmed by 8 bases and V by 3 bases; bases with no gene match: 7. Germline V gene data show CDR1 as MGHRA and CDR2 as YSYEKL. The length of the CDR3 is 16 residues.

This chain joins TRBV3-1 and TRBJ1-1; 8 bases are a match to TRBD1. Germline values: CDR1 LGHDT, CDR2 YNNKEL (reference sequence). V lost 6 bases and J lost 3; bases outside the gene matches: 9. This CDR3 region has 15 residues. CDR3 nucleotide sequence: TGTGCCAGCAGTCGGACCCACAGGGGGGACACTGAAGCTTTCTTT. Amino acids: CASSRTHRGDTEAFF. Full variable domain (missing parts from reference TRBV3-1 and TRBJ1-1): DTAVSQTPKYLVTQMGNDKSIKCEQNLGHDTMYWYKQDSKKFLKIMFSYNNKELIINETVPNRFSPKSPDKAHLNLHINSLELGDSAVYFCASSRTHRGDTEAFFGQGTRLTVV.

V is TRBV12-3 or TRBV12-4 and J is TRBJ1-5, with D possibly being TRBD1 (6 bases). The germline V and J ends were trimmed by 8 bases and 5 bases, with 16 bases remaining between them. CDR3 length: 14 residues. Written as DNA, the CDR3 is TGTGCCAGCGTCGCCGGGGCAGGGGATCAGCCCCAGCATTTT. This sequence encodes CASVAGAGDQPQHF.

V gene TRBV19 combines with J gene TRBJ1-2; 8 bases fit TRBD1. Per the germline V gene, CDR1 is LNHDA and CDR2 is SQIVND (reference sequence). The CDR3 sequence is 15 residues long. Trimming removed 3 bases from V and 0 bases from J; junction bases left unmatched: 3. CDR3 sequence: CASSMDRATNYGYTF. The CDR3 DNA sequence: TGTGCCAGTAGTATGGACAGGGCCACTAACTATGGCTACACCTTC.

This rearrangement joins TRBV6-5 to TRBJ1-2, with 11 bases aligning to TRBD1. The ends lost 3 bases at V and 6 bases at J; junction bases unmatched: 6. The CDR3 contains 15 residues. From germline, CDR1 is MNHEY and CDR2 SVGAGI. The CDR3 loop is CASSYGGTGGNGYTF. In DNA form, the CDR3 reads TGTGCCAGCAGTTATGGAGGGACAGGGGGTAATGGCTACACCTTC.

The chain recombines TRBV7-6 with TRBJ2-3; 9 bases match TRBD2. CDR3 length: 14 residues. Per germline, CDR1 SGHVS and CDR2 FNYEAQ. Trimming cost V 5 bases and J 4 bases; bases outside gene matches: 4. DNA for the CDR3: TGTGCCAGCAGCCCTAGCGGGGCCCCAGATACGCAGTATTTT. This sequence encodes CASSPSGAPDTQYF. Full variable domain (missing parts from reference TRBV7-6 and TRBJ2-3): GAGVSQSPRYKVTKRGQDVALRCDPISGHVSLYWYRQALGQGPEFLTYFNYEAQQDKSGLPNDRFSAERPEGSISTLTIQRTEQRDSAMYRCASSPSGAPDTQYFGPGTRLTVL.

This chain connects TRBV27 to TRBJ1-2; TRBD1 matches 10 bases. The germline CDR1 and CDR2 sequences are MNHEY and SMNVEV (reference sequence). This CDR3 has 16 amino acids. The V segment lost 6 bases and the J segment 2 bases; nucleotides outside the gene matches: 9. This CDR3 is CASSRLVTGGNYGYTF. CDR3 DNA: TGTGCCAGCAGCCGATTGGTGACAGGGGGCAACTATGGCTACACCTTC.

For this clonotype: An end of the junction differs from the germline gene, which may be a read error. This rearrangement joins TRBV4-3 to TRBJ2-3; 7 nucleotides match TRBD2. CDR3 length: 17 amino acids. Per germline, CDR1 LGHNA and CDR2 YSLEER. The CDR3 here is CAGSQGPWRGSTDTQYF. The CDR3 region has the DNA TGCGCCGGCAGCCAAGGCCCTTGGCGGGGGAGCACAGATACGCAGTATTTT.

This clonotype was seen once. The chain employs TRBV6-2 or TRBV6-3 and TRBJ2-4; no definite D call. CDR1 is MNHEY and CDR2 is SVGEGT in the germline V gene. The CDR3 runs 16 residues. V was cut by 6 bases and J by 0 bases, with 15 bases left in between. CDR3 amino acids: CASSYGSDLAKNIQYF. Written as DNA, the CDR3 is TGTGCCAGCAGCTACGGGTCAGATTTAGCCAAAAACATTCAGTACTTC.

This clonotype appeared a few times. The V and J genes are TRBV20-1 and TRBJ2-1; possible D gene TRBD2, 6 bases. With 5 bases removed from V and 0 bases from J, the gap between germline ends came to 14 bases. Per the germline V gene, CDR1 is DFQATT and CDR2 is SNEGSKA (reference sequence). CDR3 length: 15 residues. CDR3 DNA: TGCAGTGCTTTGCGGGACGACAACTCCTACAATGAGCAGTTCTTC. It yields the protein CSALRDDNSYNEQFF.

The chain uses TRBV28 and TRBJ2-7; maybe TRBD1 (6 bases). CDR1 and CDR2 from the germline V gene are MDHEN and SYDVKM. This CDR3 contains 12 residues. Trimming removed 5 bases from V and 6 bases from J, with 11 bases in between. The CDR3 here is CASSTQGSEQYF. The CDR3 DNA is TGTGCCAGCAGTACACAGGGTAGCGAGCAGTACTTC.